The 3 T cell receptor beta chains in this list originate from one sample, sequenced in a study of T cell responses to AZD1222 COVID-19 vaccine. Here immunoSEQ multiplex PCR was the method, and the copy in TCRdb shows in-frame clones only, minus some. This table holds roughly 150,000 clones, approximately 88% found once. This material consisted of peripheral blood, taken on day 0 of MenACWY control vaccination. These receptors were collected from an adult in good health.

The chain carries TRBV11-2 and TRBJ1-2; D perhaps matches TRBD1 (5 bases). Germline V gives CDR1 SGHAT, CDR2 FQNNGV. Trimming pared 4 bases from V and 8 bases from J, leaving 20 bases between. This CDR3 is 15 amino acids long. The CDR3 loop reads CASSSFIGTVGGYTF. The CDR3 bases are TGTGCCAGCAGCTCATTCATCGGGACGGTGGGCGGCTACACCTTC.

The chain carries TRBV28 and TRBJ1-3; 9 positions match TRBD1. Germline assignment: CDR1 MDHEN and CDR2 SYDVKM. The CDR3 totals 14 residues. V lost 2 bases to trimming and J lost 4 bases; unmatched junction nucleotides: 0. The CDR3 spells CASSLTGGGNTIYF. The DNA for the CDR3 is TGTGCCAGCAGTTTAACAGGGGGCGGAAACACCATATATTTT. Full variable domain (remainder filled in from reference TRBV28 and TRBJ1-3): DVKVTQSSRYLVKRTGEKVFLECVQDMDHENMFWYRQDPGLGLRLIYFSYDVKMKEKGDIPEGYSVSREKKERFSLILESASTNQTSMYLCASSLTGGGNTIYFGEGSWLTVV.

This chain uses TRBV5-1 with TRBJ2-6, with D perhaps being TRBD1 or TRBD2 (5 bases each). This CDR3 region has 17 residues. V dropped 3 bases and J dropped 0 bases, with 13 bases sitting between them. The germline V gene has CDR1 SGHRS and CDR2 YFSETQ. DNA for the CDR3: TGCGCCAGCAGCTACGGGGACCCTTTCTCTGGGGCCAACGTCCTGACTTTC. Translating it yields CASSYGDPFSGANVLTF.